This T cell receptor beta chain was obtained from a study of control samples from healthy donors and cancer patients. Looked up from germline, CDR1 is WNHNN and CDR2 is SYGVQD (reference sequence). The CDR3 contains 13 residues. V dropped 8 bases and J dropped 9 bases, with 16 bases sitting between them. Clones were sequenced by immunoSEQ multiplex PCR, and TCRdb holds only the in-frame ones, with some missing. The sample comprises almost 85,000 clones, 75% to 85% of which are singletons, and approximately 10% rests with the top ten. The sequence was obtained from a man aged 60 to 75 with head and neck cancer. The rearrangement links TRBV10-1 to TRBJ2-2; D may be TRBD2 (5 bases). Input material: PBMCs. The CDR3 DNA is TGCGCCAGCGGTGTCCAAGCCGGGAGGGAGCTGTTTTTT. The encoded protein is CASGVQAGRELFF.